These T cell receptor beta chains were read from a single sample in a study of T cell changes during pregnancy in multiple sclerosis. Here immunoSEQ multiplex PCR was the method, and the copy in TCRdb shows in-frame clones only, minus some. Of approximately 110,000 clones in the sample, more than 85% were seen once. Sequences were derived from peripheral blood, sampled in the third trimester of pregnancy. The receptors originated from a female donor with multiple sclerosis, enrolled in a pregnancy study. Both conserved end residues are trimmed from each CDR3. Each record gives: V gene, J gene, CDR3 protein.

TRBV19,TRBJ1-5,ASSIAGKQPQH
TRBV5-1,TRBJ2-7,ASSFFAGESRVHEQY
TRBV7-9,TRBJ2-3,ASSPRTPSTDTQY
TRBV6-1,TRBJ2-7,ASSVKREIYEQY
TRBV4-2,TRBJ2-1,ASSQGTASGRNEQF
TRBV6-1,TRBJ2-5,ASPKADYQETQY
TRBV14,TRBJ2-7,ASAGGRASYEQY
TRBV28,TRBJ2-5,ASSTGSGQQETQY
TRBV19,TRBJ1-5,ASSISRGSNQPQH
TRBV7-7,TRBJ1-1,ASSPVKGGEAF
TRBV7-9,TRBJ2-1,ASSLVTGTGGYNEQF
TRBV6-5,TRBJ2-7,ASSYGGKAREQY
TRBV30,TRBJ1-6,AWSGIGTGVSPLH
TRBV5-4,TRBJ2-5,ASSLAPGGGETQY
TRBV19,TRBJ1-2,ASTPGQGVYGYT
TRBV28,TRBJ2-7,ASRPEGLVGTYEQY
TRBV7-9,TRBJ2-1,ASSLDGTRITWYNEQF
TRBV4-1,TRBJ2-3,ASSQGGPSSTDTQY
TRBV28,TRBJ2-5,ASSLMGRETQY
TRBV18,TRBJ2-5,ASSPPRLALQETQY